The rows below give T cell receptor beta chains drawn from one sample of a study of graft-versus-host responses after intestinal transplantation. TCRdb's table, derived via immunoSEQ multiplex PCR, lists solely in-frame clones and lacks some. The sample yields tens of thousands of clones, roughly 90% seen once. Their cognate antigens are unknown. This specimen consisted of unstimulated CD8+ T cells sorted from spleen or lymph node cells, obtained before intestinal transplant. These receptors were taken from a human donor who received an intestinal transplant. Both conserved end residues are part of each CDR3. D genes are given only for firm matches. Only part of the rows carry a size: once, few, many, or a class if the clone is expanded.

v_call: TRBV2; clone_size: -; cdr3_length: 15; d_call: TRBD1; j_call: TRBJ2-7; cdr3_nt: TGTGCCAGCAGTGAAAGGGACAGGGGACCCTACGAGCAGTACTTC; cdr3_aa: CASSERDRGPYEQYF
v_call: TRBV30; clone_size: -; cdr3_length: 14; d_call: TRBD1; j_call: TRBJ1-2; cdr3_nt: TGTGCCTGGAGGGGGACAGGAGCTAGATATGGCTACACCTTC; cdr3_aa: CAWRGTGARYGYTF
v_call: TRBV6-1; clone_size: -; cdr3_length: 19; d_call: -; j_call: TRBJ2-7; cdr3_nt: TGTGCCAGCAGTGAAATTACCACAAGAATTGGACAGAGTACCTACGAGCAGTACTTC; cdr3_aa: CASSEITTRIGQSTYEQYF
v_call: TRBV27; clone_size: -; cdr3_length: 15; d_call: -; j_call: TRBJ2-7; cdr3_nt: TGTGCCAGCAGTTCAAAGGCGTACAGCTCCTACGAGCAGTACTTC; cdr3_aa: CASSSKAYSSYEQYF
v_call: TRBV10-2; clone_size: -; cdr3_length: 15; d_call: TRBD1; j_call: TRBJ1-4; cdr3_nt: TGCGCCAGCAGTGAGTCGATTACAGGGGGGGAAAAACTGTTTTTT; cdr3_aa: CASSESITGGEKLFF
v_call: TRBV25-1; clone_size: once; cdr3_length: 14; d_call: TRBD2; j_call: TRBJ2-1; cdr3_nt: TGTGCCAGCAGTGGCGGGGGTCTTCTAGCGGAGCAGTTCTTC; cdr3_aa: CASSGGGLLAEQFF
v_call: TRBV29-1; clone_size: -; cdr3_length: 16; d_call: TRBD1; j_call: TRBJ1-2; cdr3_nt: TGCAGCGTTGAAGATCGTCAGGGGGCTGAGGGCTATGGCTACACCTTC; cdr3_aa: CSVEDRQGAEGYGYTF
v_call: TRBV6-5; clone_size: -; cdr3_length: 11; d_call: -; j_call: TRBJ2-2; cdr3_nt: TGTGCCACCGGAACAGGGGGGGAGCTGTTTTTT; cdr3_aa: CATGTGGELFF
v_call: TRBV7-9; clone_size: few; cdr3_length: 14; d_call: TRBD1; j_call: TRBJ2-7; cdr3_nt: TGTGCCAGCAGCTCGGACAGGGGGCCGGACGAGCAGTACTTC; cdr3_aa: CASSSDRGPDEQYF
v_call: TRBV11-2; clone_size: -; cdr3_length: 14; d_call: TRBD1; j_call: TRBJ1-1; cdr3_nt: TGTGCCAGCAGCTCTGACAGGGAGAACACTGAAGCTTTCTTT; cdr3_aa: CASSSDRENTEAFF
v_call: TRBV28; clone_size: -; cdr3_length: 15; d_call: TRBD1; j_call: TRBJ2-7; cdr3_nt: TGTGCCAGCAGTCTCCGGGACAGGGGGATGTACGAGCAGTACTTC; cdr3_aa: CASSLRDRGMYEQYF
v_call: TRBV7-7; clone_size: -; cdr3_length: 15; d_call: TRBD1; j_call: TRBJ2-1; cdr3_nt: TGTGCTAGCAGCTTGGGGGACAGGGATAGCGATGAGCAGTTCTTC; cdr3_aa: CASSLGDRDSDEQFF
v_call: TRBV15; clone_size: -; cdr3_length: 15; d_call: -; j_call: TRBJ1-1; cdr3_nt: TGTGCCACCAGCGGTTCATCAGGGCAGAACACTGAAGCTTTCTTT; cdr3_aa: CATSGSSGQNTEAFF
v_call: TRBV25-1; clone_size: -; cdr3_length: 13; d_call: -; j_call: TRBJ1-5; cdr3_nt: TGTGCCAGCAGCCCCGGGACAAATCAGCCCCAGCATTTT; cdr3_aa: CASSPGTNQPQHF
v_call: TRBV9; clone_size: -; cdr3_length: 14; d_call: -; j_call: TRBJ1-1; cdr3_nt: TGTGCCAGCAGCGTTGGAACGCAGGGATCTGAAGCTTTCTTT; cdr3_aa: CASSVGTQGSEAFF
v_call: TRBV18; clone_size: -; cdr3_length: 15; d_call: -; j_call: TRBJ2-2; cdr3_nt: TGTGCCAGCTCACCAGGACGGGGATACGACGGGGAGCTGTTTTTT; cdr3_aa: CASSPGRGYDGELFF
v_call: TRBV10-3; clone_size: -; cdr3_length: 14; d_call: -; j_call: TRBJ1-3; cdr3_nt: TGTGCCATCACGGGGGGACTCTCTGGAAACACCATATATTTT; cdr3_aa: CAITGGLSGNTIYF
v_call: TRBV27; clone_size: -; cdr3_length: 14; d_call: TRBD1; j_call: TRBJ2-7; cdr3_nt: TGTGCCAGCAGTCTTGGACAGGTCGGCTACGAGCAGTACTTC; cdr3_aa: CASSLGQVGYEQYF
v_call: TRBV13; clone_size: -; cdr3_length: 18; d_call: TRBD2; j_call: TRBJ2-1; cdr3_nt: TGTGCCAGCAGCTTAGAAGTCGCTAGCGGGGACTCCTACAATGAGCAGTTCTTC; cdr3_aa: CASSLEVASGDSYNEQFF
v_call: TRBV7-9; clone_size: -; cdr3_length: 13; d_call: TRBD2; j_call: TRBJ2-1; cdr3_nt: TGTGCCAGCAGCAGCGGGAGTAGCCATGAGCAGTTCTTC; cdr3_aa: CASSSGSSHEQFF
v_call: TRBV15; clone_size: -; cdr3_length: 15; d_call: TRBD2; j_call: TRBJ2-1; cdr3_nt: TGTGCCACCAGCAGAGATAGCGGGGGCCACAATGAGCAGTTCTTC; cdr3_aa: CATSRDSGGHNEQFF
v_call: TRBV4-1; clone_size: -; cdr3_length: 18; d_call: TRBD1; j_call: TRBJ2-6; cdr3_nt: TGCGCCAGCAGCCCGGACAGGGGCCATTTCTCTGGGGCCAACGTCCTGACTTTC; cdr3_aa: CASSPDRGHFSGANVLTF
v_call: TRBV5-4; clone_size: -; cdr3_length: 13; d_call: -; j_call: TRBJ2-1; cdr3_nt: TGTGCCAGCAGCTTGGACAGGTTCGATGAGCAGTTCTTC; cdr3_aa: CASSLDRFDEQFF
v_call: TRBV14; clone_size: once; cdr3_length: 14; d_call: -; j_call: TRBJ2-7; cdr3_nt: TGTGCCAGCAGCCTAGTCGGACAATTCTACGAGCAGTACTTC; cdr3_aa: CASSLVGQFYEQYF
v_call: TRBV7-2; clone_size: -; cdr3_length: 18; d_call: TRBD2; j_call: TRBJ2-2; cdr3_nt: TGTGCCAGCAGCTTTAACCTAGCGGGAGAACTGTACACCGGGGAGCTGTTTTTT; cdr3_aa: CASSFNLAGELYTGELFF
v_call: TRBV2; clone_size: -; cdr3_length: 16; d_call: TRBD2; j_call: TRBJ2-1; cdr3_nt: TGTGCCAGCAGCGTAGAAGGACTAGCGGGAGAGAATGAGCAGTTCTTC; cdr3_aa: CASSVEGLAGENEQFF
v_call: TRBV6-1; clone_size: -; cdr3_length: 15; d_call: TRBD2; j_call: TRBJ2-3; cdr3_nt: TGTGCCAGCACCGGACTAGCGGGAGGTGCAGATACGCAGTATTTT; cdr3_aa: CASTGLAGGADTQYF
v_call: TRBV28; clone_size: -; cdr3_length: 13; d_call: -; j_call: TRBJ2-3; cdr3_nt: TGTGCCAGCAGTTTGGTGCGGAGAGATACGCAGTATTTT; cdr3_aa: CASSLVRRDTQYF
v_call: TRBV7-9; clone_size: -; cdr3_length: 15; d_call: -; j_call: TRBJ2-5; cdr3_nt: TGTGCCAGCAGCTTAGCTAGTAGCCGTTTTGAGTCCCAGTACTTC; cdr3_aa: CASSLASSRFESQYF
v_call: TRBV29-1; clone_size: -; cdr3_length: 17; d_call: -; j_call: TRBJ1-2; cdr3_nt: TGCAGCGTTGTACCGGGACAAGGGTTCGGGTCTAGCTATGGCTACACCTTC; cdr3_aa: CSVVPGQGFGSSYGYTF
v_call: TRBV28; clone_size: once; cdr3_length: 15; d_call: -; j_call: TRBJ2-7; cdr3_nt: TGTGCCAGCAGTTTTACCCCTCAGGGCTTCGACGAGCAGTACTTC; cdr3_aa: CASSFTPQGFDEQYF
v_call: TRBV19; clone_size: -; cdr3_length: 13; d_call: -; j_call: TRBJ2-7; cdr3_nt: TGTGCCAGTAGTCTACAGGGAGCCTACGAGCAGTACTTC; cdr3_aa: CASSLQGAYEQYF
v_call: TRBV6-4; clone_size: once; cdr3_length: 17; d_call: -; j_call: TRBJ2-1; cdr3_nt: TGTGCCAGCAGTGAGGGGAGCGGGCATAACGCCTACAATGAGCAGTTCTTC; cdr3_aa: CASSEGSGHNAYNEQFF
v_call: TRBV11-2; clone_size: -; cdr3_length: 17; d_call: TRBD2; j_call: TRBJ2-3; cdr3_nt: TGTGCCAGCAGCTTAGATAGGCTAGCGGGAGTTACAGATACGCAGTATTTT; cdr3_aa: CASSLDRLAGVTDTQYF
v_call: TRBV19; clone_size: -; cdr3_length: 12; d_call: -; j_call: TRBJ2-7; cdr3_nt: TGTGCCAGTAAAACAGGGTCGAACGAGCAGTACTTC; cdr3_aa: CASKTGSNEQYF
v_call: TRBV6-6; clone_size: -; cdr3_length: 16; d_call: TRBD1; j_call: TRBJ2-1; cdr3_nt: TGTGCCAGCAGTCCGTCCGGGACAGGGGGCTACAATGAGCAGTTCTTC; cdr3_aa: CASSPSGTGGYNEQFF
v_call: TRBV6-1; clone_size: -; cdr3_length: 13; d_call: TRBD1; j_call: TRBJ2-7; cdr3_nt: TGTGCCAGCGGGACAGGGATATCCTACGAGCAGTACTTC; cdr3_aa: CASGTGISYEQYF
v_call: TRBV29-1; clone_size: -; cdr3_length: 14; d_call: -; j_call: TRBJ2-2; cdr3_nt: TGCAGCGTTGAAGATGGGGCCACACCCGGGGAGCTGTTTTTT; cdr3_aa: CSVEDGATPGELFF
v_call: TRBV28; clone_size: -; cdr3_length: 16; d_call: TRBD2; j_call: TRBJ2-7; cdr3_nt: TGTGCCAGCAGTTTTCCACCCAGCGGGAGCGCCTACGAGCAGTACTTC; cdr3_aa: CASSFPPSGSAYEQYF